The 30 T cell receptor beta chains below all came from one sample that was sequenced in a study of Ad26.COV2.S vaccination and SARS-CoV-2 variants. Sample treatment: around 19 received Ad26.COV2.S at low or high dose, single or two shots; roughly five received placebo; per-sample allocation not given. Collection of samples fell on day 63 after the first vaccine or placebo injection. Some clones are missing from TCRdb's copy, which holds only in-frame ones; the method was immunoSEQ multiplex PCR. The sample lists roughly 500,000 clones; 75% to 90% were seen once. Sequenced here: peripheral blood, sampled in a trial of Ad26.COV2.S vaccine versus placebo. Receptors originate from a person between 18 and 59 years old who received the Ad26.COV2.S COVID-19 vaccine or a placebo.

Turning to this clone: The identical CDR3 is also encoded by other nucleotide sequences in the sample. This rearrangement joins TRBV5-4 to TRBJ1-1; tentatively, D is TRBD1 (6 bases). CDR1 SGHNT and CDR2 YYREEE come from the germline V gene (reference sequence). The CDR3 loop spans 13 amino acids. The germline V and J ends were trimmed by 0 bases and 3 bases, with 6 bases remaining between them. CDR3 DNA sequence: TGTGCCAGCAGCTTGGACAGGGACACTGAAGCTTTCTTT. Protein: CASSLDRDTEAFF.

V is TRBV6-6 and J is TRBJ1-5, with D uncertain. The CDR3 has 15 residues. V was cut by 1 base and J by 6 bases, with 13 bases left in between. The germline CDR1 and CDR2 sequences are MNHNY and SVGAGI (reference sequence). The CDR3 protein is CASSYFSLSAQPQHF. The CDR3 DNA sequence: TGTGCCAGCAGTTACTTTTCCCTCTCAGCTCAGCCCCAGCATTTT.

The chain joins TRBV18 to TRBJ2-1; D uncertain. The germline V gene has CDR1 KGHSH and CDR2 LQKENI. V was shortened by 5 bases and J by 4 bases, with 6 bases between the two germline ends. The CDR3 totals 12 residues. The CDR3 spells CASSTYYNEQFF. In DNA, the CDR3 is TGTGCCAGCTCAACCTATTACAATGAGCAGTTCTTC.

The chain uses TRBV10-3 and TRBJ2-1, with D unclear. Between the trimmed V and J ends, which lost 7 bases and 0 bases, there was a span of 10 bases. The V gene's germline CDR1 is ENHRY and CDR2 SYGVKD. The CDR3 spans 14 residues. The CDR3: CAIKAESSYNEQFF. The CDR3, as DNA: TGTGCCATCAAAGCTGAGAGCTCCTACAATGAGCAGTTCTTC.

This chain links TRBV4-2 with TRBJ2-1; either TRBD1 or TRBD2 may fit D (6 bases each). The CDR3 loop spans 15 amino acids. Per germline, CDR1 LGHNA and CDR2 YNFKEQ. The ends were cut back, 4 bases at V and 2 bases at J, with 12 bases in the middle. The CDR3 DNA sequence: TGTGCCAGCAGCCCGAGGGGGGAGCCCTACAATGAGCAGTTCTTC. This codes for CASSPRGEPYNEQFF.

The V gene is TRBV7-2, the J gene TRBJ1-2; 10 bases are shared with TRBD1. Losses at the gene ends were 5 bases for V and 4 bases for J; bases not matched to a gene: 10. This CDR3 is built from 16 residues. CDR1 and CDR2 from the germline V gene are SGHTA and FQGNSA. Written as DNA, the CDR3 is TGTGCCAGCAGCCCGTCCGGACAGGGGGTCCTCTATGGCTACACCTTC. Its protein product is CASSPSGQGVLYGYTF.

This clone showed up just a few times. V gene TRBV28 combines with J gene TRBJ1-5; D gene unclear. There are 15 residues in the CDR3. Germline CDR1 is MDHEN and CDR2 is SYDVKM. V was trimmed by 7 bases and J by 5 bases, leaving 18 bases between them. This CDR3 reads CASTHGGSGYQPQHF. CDR3 nucleotides: TGTGCCAGCACCCATGGAGGGAGCGGGTATCAGCCCCAGCATTTT.

The CDR3 DNA reads TGCGCCAGCAGCCAGGAAACAGGGGACGGCTACACCTTC. Protein: CASSQETGDGYTF. The rearrangement uses TRBV4-3 and TRBJ1-2, with 7 bases identical to TRBD1. The germline V gene encodes CDR1 LGHNA and CDR2 YSLEER. The CDR3 length is 13 residues. Losses at the gene ends were 3 bases for V and 8 bases for J; bases not matched to a gene: 6.

The gene calls are TRBV18 and TRBJ1-1; 8 bases match TRBD1. Germline CDR1 reads KGHSH; CDR2 reads LQKENI. J was trimmed by 3 bases and V by 3 bases; bases with no gene match: 9. This CDR3 has 16 amino acids. CDR3 amino acids: CASSPQGAPGYTEAFF. The DNA for the CDR3 is TGTGCCAGCTCACCGCAGGGGGCGCCGGGGTACACTGAAGCTTTCTTT.

V usage is TRBV28 and J usage is TRBJ2-2; the match to TRBD1 covers 7 bases. In germline, CDR1 is MDHEN, CDR2 SYDVKM. With V trimmed by 4 bases and J by 1 base, 0 bases remained unmatched. This CDR3 region has 14 residues. The CDR3 region is CASSWTGNTGELFF. The DNA of the CDR3 is TGTGCCAGCAGTTGGACAGGGAACACCGGGGAGCTGTTTTTT.

The chain has TRBV10-3 and TRBJ2-3; 7 bases match TRBD1. V shed 7 bases and J 4 bases; nucleotides not matched to a gene: 8. CDR1 is ENHRY, CDR2 SYGVKD, per germline. This CDR3 is 14 amino acids long. The CDR3 is CAINQGVGADTQYF. The CDR3 bases are TGTGCCATCAATCAGGGGGTGGGAGCAGATACGCAGTATTTT.

The chain carries TRBV5-1 and TRBJ2-6; D remains unclear. V was pared by 4 bases and J by 1 base, with 12 bases between. Germline loops: CDR1 SGHRS, CDR2 YFSETQ. This CDR3 region has 16 residues. The CDR3, as DNA: TGCGCCAGCAGCGACCGGTACGGGTCTGGGGCCAACGTCCTGACTTTC. This sequence encodes CASSDRYGSGANVLTF.

The J gene is TRBJ2-1, the V gene TRBV5-5, with a tentative D call TRBD2 (5 bases). The CDR3 is 16 residues long. Germline V gene data show CDR1 as SGHKS and CDR2 as YYEKEE (reference sequence). The germline V and J ends were trimmed by 0 bases and 10 bases, with 20 bases remaining between them. The CDR3 sequence is CASSLAPYSASWEQFF. In nucleotides, the CDR3 is TGTGCCAGCAGCTTGGCCCCCTATAGCGCCTCATGGGAGCAGTTCTTC.

This clone has a single count. The V call is TRBV6-6, the J call TRBJ2-7, with 7 bases matching TRBD2. The CDR3 runs to 13 residues. After removal of 7 bases from V and 0 bases from J, the junction contained 3 bases not matched to a gene. Germline V gene data show CDR1 as MNHNY and CDR2 as SVGAGI (reference sequence). Written as DNA, the CDR3 is TGTGCCAGCACAGCGGGGTCCTCCTACGAGCAGTACTTC. Protein sequence: CASTAGSSYEQYF.

The rearrangement uses TRBV7-8 and TRBJ2-5; D might be TRBD1 (6 bases). CDR1 and CDR2 (germline): SGHVS, FQNEAQ. The CDR3 runs 14 residues. Deletions cut 1 base from V and 2 bases from J, with 8 bases between. The CDR3 spells CASSLVTGQETQYF. The CDR3 DNA follows: TGTGCCAGCAGCTTAGTCACAGGGCAAGAGACCCAGTACTTC.

This sequence joins TRBV5-1 and TRBJ2-2, with 9 bases lining up with TRBD2. V was clipped by 5 bases and J by 1 base; unmatched bases: 3. The germline V gene encodes CDR1 SGHRS and CDR2 YFSETQ. The CDR3 covers 15 residues. The CDR3 is CASRLAGLNTGELFF. The DNA of the CDR3 is TGCGCCAGCAGGCTAGCGGGGTTGAACACCGGGGAGCTGTTTTTT.

The J gene is TRBJ1-2, the V gene TRBV3-1 (or the pseudogene TRBV3-2); 7 bases are shared with TRBD1. V shed 5 bases, J shed 0 bases, and the junction held 6 bases outside the gene matches. Germline V gives CDR1 LGHDT, CDR2 YNNKEL (reference sequence). This CDR3 is built from 15 residues. CDR3 loop: CASSWGQRSNYGYTF. Here the CDR3 DNA reads TGTGCCAGCAGCTGGGGACAGCGTTCTAACTATGGCTACACCTTC.

This chain uses TRBV18 with TRBJ1-2; a weak D match, TRBD1 (6 bases). Per the germline V gene, CDR1 is KGHSH and CDR2 is LQKENI. The CDR3 consists of 14 residues. Trimming shortened V by 3 bases and J by 5 bases, and 13 bases separated the two germline ends. CDR3 amino acids: CASSPLGAKYGYTF. The CDR3 nucleotides are TGTGCCAGCTCACCCCTGGGGGCAAAGTATGGCTACACCTTC. The variable domain in full, with the rest retrieved from reference TRBV18 and TRBJ1-2, is NAGVMQNPRHLVRRRGQEARLRCSPMKGHSHVYWYRQLPEEGLKFMVYLQKENIIDESGMPKERFSAEFPKEGPSILRIQQVVRGDSAAYFCASSPLGAKYGYTFGSGTRLTVV.

The chain has TRBV2 and TRBJ1-5; weak D call: TRBD1 (5 bases). Per the germline V gene, CDR1 is SNHLY and CDR2 is FYNNEI. The CDR3 loop spans 14 amino acids. V lost 7 bases, J lost 7 bases, and 17 bases lay in between. CDR3 sequence reads: CASTLLQDGQPQHF. The CDR3 DNA reads TGTGCCAGCACACTATTACAGGACGGGCAGCCCCAGCATTTT.

This clone was seen once. The chain carries TRBV5-1 and TRBJ1-1, with D maybe TRBD1 (6 bases). This CDR3 comprises 12 residues. Germline V CDR1 and CDR2: SGHRS, YFSETQ. Trimming removed 4 bases at V and 7 bases at J, with 11 bases between. CDR3 region: CASSLGQSEAFF. CDR3 in DNA: TGCGCCAGCAGCCTGGGACAAAGTGAAGCTTTCTTT.

This clone is a singleton in its sample. This chain links TRBV2 with TRBJ1-1; D is unresolved. Trimming took off 3 bases at V and 1 base at J, with 6 bases between the two ends. CDR1 is SNHLY, CDR2 FYNNEI, per germline. The CDR3 has 13 amino acids. The CDR3 loop is CASSEGSNTEAFF. For the CDR3, the DNA is TGTGCCAGCAGTGAGGGTTCGAACACTGAAGCTTTCTTT.

The chain is built from TRBV12-3 or TRBV12-4 and TRBJ2-5; maybe TRBD2 (6 bases). This CDR3 is 12 amino acids long. V was trimmed by 8 bases and J by 9 bases, leaving 16 bases between them. The CDR3 reads CASWDSWSAQYF. CDR3 bases: TGTGCCAGCTGGGACTCCTGGTCAGCCCAGTACTTC.

The CDR3 protein is CASSLDSLAGEETQYF. As DNA, the CDR3 is TGTGCCAGCAGCTTAGATTCGCTAGCGGGGGAAGAGACCCAGTACTTC. The chain is built from TRBV11-3 and TRBJ2-5, with 10 bases that match TRBD2. The germline gives CDR1 SGHNT, CDR2 YENEEA. V lost 0 bases to trimming and J lost 3 bases; unmatched junction nucleotides: 4. This CDR3 comprises 16 residues. Drawing the rest from reference TRBV11-3 and TRBJ2-5, the complete variable domain is EAGVVQSPRYKIIEKKQPVAFWCNPISGHNTLYWYLQNLGQGPELLIRYENEEAVDDSQLPKDRFSAERLKGVDSTLKIQPAELGDSAVYLCASSLDSLAGEETQYFGPGTRLLVL.

The chain couples TRBV28 to TRBJ2-1, with 7 bases lining up with TRBD2. This CDR3 region has 12 residues. V shed 8 bases, J shed 3 bases, and the junction held 1 base outside the gene matches. Germline assignment: CDR1 MDHEN and CDR2 SYDVKM. The CDR3 region is CASGGDYNEQFF. The CDR3 nucleotides are TGTGCCAGCGGGGGGGACTACAATGAGCAGTTCTTC.

The chain's CDR3 is CASSLELGGHEKLFF. CDR3 sequence (DNA): TGTGCCAGCAGCTTAGAATTGGGGGGACACGAAAAACTGTTTTTT. The chain carries TRBV7-9 and TRBJ1-4, with a tentative D call TRBD1 (6 bases). Trimming took off 1 base at V and 8 bases at J, with 14 bases between the two ends. In germline, CDR1 is SEHNR, CDR2 FQNEAQ (reference sequence). The CDR3 has 15 residues.

The rearrangement links TRBV5-1 to TRBJ2-3, with a possible D match to TRBD2 (7 bases). The ends were cut back, 0 bases at V and 1 base at J, with 12 bases in the middle. Germline V gives CDR1 SGHRS, CDR2 YFSETQ. CDR3 length: 16 amino acids. CDR3 protein: CASSLVGGDRTDTQYF. The CDR3 DNA reads as TGCGCCAGCAGCTTGGTAGGGGGGGACCGCACAGATACGCAGTATTTT.

The chain carries TRBV30 and TRBJ1-1; D unclear. Germline V CDR1 and CDR2: GTSNPN, SVGIG (reference sequence). V shed 2 bases and J shed 3 bases, with 10 bases lying between them. This CDR3 spans 13 amino acids. Here the CDR3 DNA reads TGTGCCTGGAGTAAGGGTAGGGACACTGAAGCTTTCTTT. Translating gives CAWSKGRDTEAFF.

The chain couples TRBV27 to TRBJ2-3; 8 bases agree with TRBD2. V lost 6 bases and J lost 2; bases outside the gene matches: 19. The CDR3 runs to 19 residues. Germline values: CDR1 MNHEY, CDR2 SMNVEV (reference sequence). Here the CDR3 DNA reads TGTGCCAGCAGCCGAGGGCTAGCGGGCGTGGGGGTAGTCACAGATACGCAGTATTTT. It yields the protein CASSRGLAGVGVVTDTQYF.

This sequence joins TRBV7-2 and TRBJ2-5; D gene unclear. CDR3 size: 13 residues. V gave up 2 bases and J gave up 2 bases, with 6 bases separating them. From germline, CDR1 is SGHTA and CDR2 FQGNSA. CDR3 DNA sequence: TGTGCCAGCAGCTTAATGCCTCAAGAGACCCAGTACTTC. This sequence encodes CASSLMPQETQYF.

CDR3 amino acids: CASSLLAGATDTQYF. The CDR3 nucleotides are TGTGCCAGCAGCTTGCTAGCGGGGGCCACAGATACGCAGTATTTT. The rearrangement links TRBV5-4 to TRBJ2-3; 10 bases line up with TRBD2. V lost 1 base, J lost 2 bases, and 1 base stayed unmatched. This CDR3 has 15 amino acids. The germline CDR1 and CDR2 sequences are SGHNT and YYREEE (reference sequence).